This is a list of T cell receptor beta chains from one sample in a study of response to subunit inactivated influenza vaccine. TCRdb analysed the RT-PCR reads with MiXCR anew, one entry per CDR3 protein. Seen here are 550,000 to 800,000 distinct CDR3 sequences, more than 15% observed once, and the top ten hold around a tenth. The sample was PBMCs from blood, taken roughly 13 days after vaccination. The receptors come from a man in his fifties or sixties who received an inactivated influenza vaccine. Both conserved end residues are trimmed from each CDR3. D genes are given only for firm matches.

V	D	CDR3
TRBV7-9	-	ASSTGHLRLNEKLF
TRBV6-5	-	ATTTGERAEAF
TRBV25-1	TRBD1	ASQRQGARVIQY
TRBV5-5	TRBD1	ASSKGTGGTEAF
TRBV28	TRBD2	ASSLLLGLAFDEQY
TRBV11-2	-	ASSLEPPGANVLT
TRBV3-1	-	ASSQQGYGKLF
TRBV24-1	TRBD2	ATSTLAGTYNEQF
TRBV3-1	-	ASSQEWISGTEAF
TRBV5-4	TRBD1	ASSPAGQGASYEQY
TRBV28	-	ASSLIGWGQPQH
TRBV9	TRBD2	ASSPRPGLATKTNEQF
TRBV4-1	TRBD2	ASSQGSGSGLGEQY
TRBV11-2	TRBD2	ACCFFPSGRRDRTDTQY
TRBV4-3	TRBD2	ASSQARTSGGPDTQY
TRBV7-2	TRBD2	ASSPLGGRVSYEQY